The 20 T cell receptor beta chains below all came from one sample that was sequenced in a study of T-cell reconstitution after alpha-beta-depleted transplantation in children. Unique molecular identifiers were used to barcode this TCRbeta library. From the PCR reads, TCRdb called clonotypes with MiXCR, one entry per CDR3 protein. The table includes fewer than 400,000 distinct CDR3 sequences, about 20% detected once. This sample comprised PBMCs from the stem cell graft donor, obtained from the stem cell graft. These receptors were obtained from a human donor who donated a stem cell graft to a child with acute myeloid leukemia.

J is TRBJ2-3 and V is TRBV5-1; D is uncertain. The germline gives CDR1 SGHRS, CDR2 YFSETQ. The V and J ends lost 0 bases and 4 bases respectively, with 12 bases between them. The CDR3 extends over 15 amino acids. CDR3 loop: CASSLVSVQADTQYF. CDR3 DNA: TGCGCCAGCAGCTTGGTCAGCGTTCAGGCAGATACGCAGTATTTT.

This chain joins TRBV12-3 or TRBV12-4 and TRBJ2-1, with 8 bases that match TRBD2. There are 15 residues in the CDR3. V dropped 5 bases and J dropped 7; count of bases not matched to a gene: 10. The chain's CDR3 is CASSPWGLVWNEQFF. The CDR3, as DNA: TGTGCCAGCAGTCCATGGGGACTAGTGTGGAATGAGCAGTTCTTC.

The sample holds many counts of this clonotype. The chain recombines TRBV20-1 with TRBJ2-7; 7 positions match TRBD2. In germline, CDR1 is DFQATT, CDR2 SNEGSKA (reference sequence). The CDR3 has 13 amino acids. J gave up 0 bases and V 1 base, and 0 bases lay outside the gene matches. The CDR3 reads CSARGGSSYEQYF. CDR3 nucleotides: TGCAGTGCTAGAGGCGGGAGCTCCTACGAGCAGTACTTC.

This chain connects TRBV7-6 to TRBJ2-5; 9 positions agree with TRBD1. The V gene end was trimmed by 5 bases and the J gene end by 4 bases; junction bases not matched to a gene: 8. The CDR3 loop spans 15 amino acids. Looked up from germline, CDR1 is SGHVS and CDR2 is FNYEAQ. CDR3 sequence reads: CASSRDRDDPETQYF. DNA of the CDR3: TGTGCCAGCAGCCGGGACAGGGACGATCCAGAGACCCAGTACTTC.

CDR3 bases: TGCAGTGCTGGGACCGTGGCCGGAGAGTCCGAGCAGTACTTC. Its protein is CSAGTVAGESEQYF. The chain links TRBV20-1 to TRBJ2-7; tentatively, D is TRBD1 or TRBD2 (5 bases each). The germline CDR1 and CDR2 sequences are DFQATT and SNEGSKA (reference sequence). V shed 5 bases and J shed 6 bases, with 20 bases lying between them. CDR3 size: 14 residues.

The CDR3 DNA sequence: TGTGCCAGCAGCGGGAGCGGGAGGACCTACAATGAGCAGTTCTTC. It yields the protein CASSGSGRTYNEQFF. The chain combines TRBV11-2 with TRBJ2-1; 9 bases map to TRBD2. Germline assignment: CDR1 SGHAT and CDR2 FQNNGV. The length of the CDR3 is 15 residues. The trim removed 5 bases at V and 2 bases at J, leaving 4 bases unmatched.

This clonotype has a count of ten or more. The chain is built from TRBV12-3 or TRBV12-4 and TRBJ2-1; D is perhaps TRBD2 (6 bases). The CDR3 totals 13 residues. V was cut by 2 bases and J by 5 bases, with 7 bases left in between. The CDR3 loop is CASSLRGNNEQFF. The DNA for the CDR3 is TGTGCCAGCAGTTTACGGGGGAACAATGAGCAGTTCTTC.

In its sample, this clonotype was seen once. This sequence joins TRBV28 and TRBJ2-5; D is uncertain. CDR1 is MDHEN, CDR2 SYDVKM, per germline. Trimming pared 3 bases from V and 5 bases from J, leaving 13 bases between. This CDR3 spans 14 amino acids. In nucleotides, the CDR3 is TGTGCCAGCAGTTTTTTGGGGTCTGGGGAGACCCAGTACTTC. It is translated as CASSFLGSGETQYF.

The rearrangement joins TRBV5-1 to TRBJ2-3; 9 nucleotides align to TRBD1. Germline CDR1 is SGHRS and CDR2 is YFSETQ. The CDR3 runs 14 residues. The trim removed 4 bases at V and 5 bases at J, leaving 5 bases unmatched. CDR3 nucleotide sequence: TGCGCCAGCAGCACCGGGACAGGGAAAGATACGCAGTATTTT. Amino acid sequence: CASSTGTGKDTQYF. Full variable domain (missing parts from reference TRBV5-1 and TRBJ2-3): KAGVTQTPRYLIKTRGQQVTLSCSPISGHRSVSWYQQTPGQGLQFLFEYFSETQRNKGNFPGRFSGRQFSNSRSEMNVSTLELGDSALYLCASSTGTGKDTQYFGPGTRLTVL.

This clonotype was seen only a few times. DNA of the CDR3: TGCGCCAGCAGCTTGTCTACAGGGGGCTACGAGCAGTACTTC. Encoded protein: CASSLSTGGYEQYF. The V and J genes are TRBV5-1 and TRBJ2-7; TRBD1 aligns across 8 bases. This CDR3 contains 14 residues. V lost 1 base and J lost 3; bases outside the gene matches: 3. CDR1 SGHRS and CDR2 YFSETQ come from the germline V gene. Using reference TRBV5-1 and TRBJ2-7 for the parts outside the CDR3, the full variable domain is KAGVTQTPRYLIKTRGQQVTLSCSPISGHRSVSWYQQTPGQGLQFLFEYFSETQRNKGNFPGRFSGRQFSNSRSEMNVSTLELGDSALYLCASSLSTGGYEQYFGPGTRLTVT.

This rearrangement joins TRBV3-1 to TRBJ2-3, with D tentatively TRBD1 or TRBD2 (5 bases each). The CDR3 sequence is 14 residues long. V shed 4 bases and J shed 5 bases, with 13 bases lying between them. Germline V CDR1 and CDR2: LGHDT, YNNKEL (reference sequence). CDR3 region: CASSPWDDGDTQYF. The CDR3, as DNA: TGTGCCAGCAGCCCCTGGGACGACGGAGATACGCAGTATTTT.

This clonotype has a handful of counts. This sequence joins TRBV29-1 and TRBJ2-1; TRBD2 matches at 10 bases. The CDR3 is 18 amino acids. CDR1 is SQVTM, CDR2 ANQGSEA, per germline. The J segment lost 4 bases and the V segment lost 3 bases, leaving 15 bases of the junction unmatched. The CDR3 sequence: CSVEGGTLGTSEYNEQFF. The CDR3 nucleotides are TGCAGCGTTGAGGGGGGAACCCTCGGGACTAGCGAATACAATGAGCAGTTCTTC.

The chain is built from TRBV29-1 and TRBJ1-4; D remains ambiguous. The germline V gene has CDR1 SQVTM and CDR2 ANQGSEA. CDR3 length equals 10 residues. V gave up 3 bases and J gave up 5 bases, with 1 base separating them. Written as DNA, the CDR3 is TGCAGCGTTGAGAATGAAAAACTGTTTTTT. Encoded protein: CSVENEKLFF.

The DNA for the CDR3 is TGCGCCAGCAGCTTGGGGGGGCATGAGCAGTTCTTC. Translated: CASSLGGHEQFF. The rearrangement uses TRBV5-1 and TRBJ2-1, with D possibly matching TRBD1 (6 bases). Germline V lookup: CDR1 SGHRS, CDR2 YFSETQ. This CDR3 spans 12 amino acids. V shed 0 bases and J shed 8 bases, with 6 bases lying between them.

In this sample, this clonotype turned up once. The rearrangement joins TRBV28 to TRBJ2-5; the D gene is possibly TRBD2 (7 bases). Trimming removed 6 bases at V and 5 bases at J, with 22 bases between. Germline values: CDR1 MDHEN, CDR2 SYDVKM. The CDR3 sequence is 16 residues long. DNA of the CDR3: TGTGCCAGCAGGGGGGCTACGGGAGGTTTAAGGGAGACCCAGTACTTC. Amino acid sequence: CASRGATGGLRETQYF.

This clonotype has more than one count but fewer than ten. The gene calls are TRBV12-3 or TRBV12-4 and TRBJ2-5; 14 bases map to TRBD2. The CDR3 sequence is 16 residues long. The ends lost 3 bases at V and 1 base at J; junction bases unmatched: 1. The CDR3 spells CASSFGLAGGQETQYF. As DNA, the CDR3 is TGTGCCAGCAGTTTTGGACTAGCGGGAGGCCAAGAGACCCAGTACTTC.

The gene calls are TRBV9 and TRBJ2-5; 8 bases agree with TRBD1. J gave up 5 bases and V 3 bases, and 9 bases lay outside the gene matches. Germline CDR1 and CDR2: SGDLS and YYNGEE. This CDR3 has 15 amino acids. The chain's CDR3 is CASSAQTGVGETQYF. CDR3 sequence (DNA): TGTGCCAGCAGCGCACAGACAGGGGTCGGGGAGACCCAGTACTTC.

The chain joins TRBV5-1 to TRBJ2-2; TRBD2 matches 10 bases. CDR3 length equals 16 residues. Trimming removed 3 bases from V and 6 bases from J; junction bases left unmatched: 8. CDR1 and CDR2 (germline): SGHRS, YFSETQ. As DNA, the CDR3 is TGCGCCAGCAGCTACAGCGGGAGGGCCCTTGCCGGGGAGCTGTTTTTT. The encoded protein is CASSYSGRALAGELFF.

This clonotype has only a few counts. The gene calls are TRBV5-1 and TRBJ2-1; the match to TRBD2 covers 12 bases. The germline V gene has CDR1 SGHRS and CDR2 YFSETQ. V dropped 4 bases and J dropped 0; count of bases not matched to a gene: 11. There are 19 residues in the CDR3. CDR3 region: CASSRPGTSGLDSYNEQFF. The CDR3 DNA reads TGCGCCAGCAGCCGACCCGGGACTAGCGGGTTAGACTCCTACAATGAGCAGTTCTTC.

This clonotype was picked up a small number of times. The CDR3 sequence is CASSAIGTIPYEQYF. The CDR3 DNA follows: TGTGCCAGCAGCGCCATAGGGACTATCCCCTACGAGCAGTACTTC. V and J are TRBV2 and TRBJ2-7; 7 bases agree with TRBD2. The CDR3 spans 15 residues. Germline CDR1 and CDR2: SNHLY and FYNNEI. Trimming removed 6 bases from V and 2 bases from J; junction bases left unmatched: 10.